A single sample is the source of the 12 T cell receptor beta chains below, sequenced in a study of cytomegalovirus exposure and HLA in healthy donors. The PCR ran on 60 Vbeta and 13 Jbeta primers. Profiled with immunoSEQ multiplex PCR; TCRdb holds only in-frame clones, not every one. The data show 130,000 or so clones, with more than 75% seen just once and roughly 3.2% held by the top ten. The source material was PBMCs. The receptors derive from a man between 18 and 35 years old in good health and CMV-seropositive.

The rearrangement uses TRBV6-4 and TRBJ2-6, with D maybe TRBD1 (5 bases). Between the trimmed V and J ends, which lost 6 bases and 3 bases, there was a span of 12 bases. This CDR3 spans 15 amino acids. Germline V CDR1 and CDR2: MRHNA, SNTAGT. The DNA for the CDR3 is TGTGCCAGCAGCTCTGGACAAGTTGGGGCCAACGTCCTGACTTTC. Amino acids: CASSSGQVGANVLTF.

The chain carries TRBV19 and TRBJ1-3; D is ambiguous. CDR1 and CDR2 from the germline V gene are LNHDA and SQIVND (reference sequence). Trimming left V 3 bases short and J 0 bases short, with 6 bases between. This CDR3 contains 14 residues. The chain's CDR3 is CASSMPSSGNTIYF. The CDR3 coding sequence is TGTGCCAGTAGTATGCCGAGCTCTGGAAACACCATATATTTT.

The chain recombines TRBV29-1 with TRBJ1-2, with D uncertain. The CDR3 length is 14 residues. CDR1 SQVTM and CDR2 ANQGSEA come from the germline V gene. V gave up 2 bases and J gave up 6 bases, with 16 bases separating them. CDR3 nucleotide sequence: TGCAGCGTTGAACCCGCGGAAGGCGCAAATGGCTACACCTTC. Amino acid sequence: CSVEPAEGANGYTF.

The CDR3 sequence is CASSPPRQGRNTIYF. CDR3 DNA sequence: TGTGCCAGCAGCCCCCCTAGACAGGGTCGAAACACCATATATTTT. The genes are TRBV5-8 and TRBJ1-3; 7 bases align to TRBD1. Germline V gene data show CDR1 as SGHTS and CDR2 as YDEGEE. Trimming removed 4 bases from V and 5 bases from J; junction bases left unmatched: 9. The CDR3 extends over 15 amino acids.

This rearrangement joins TRBV7-9 to TRBJ1-4; D may be TRBD1 (6 bases). CDR3 size: 17 residues. Trimming removed 2 bases from V and 7 bases from J, with 20 bases in between. Germline V gene data show CDR1 as SEHNR and CDR2 as FQNEAQ (reference sequence). The CDR3 bases are TGTGCCAGCAGCTTAAGCCTTCCAGGGGCAGTAGGTGAAAAACTGTTTTTT. Translated: CASSLSLPGAVGEKLFF. Using reference TRBV7-9 and TRBJ1-4 for the parts outside the CDR3, the full variable domain is DTGVSQNPRHKITKRGQNVTFRCDPISEHNRLYWYRQTLGQGPEFLTYFQNEAQLEKSRLLSDRFSAERPKGSFSTLEIQRTEQGDSAMYLCASSLSLPGAVGEKLFFGSGTQLSVL.

The rearrangement links TRBV7-3 to TRBJ2-2; D uncertain. CDR1 and CDR2 from the germline V gene are SGHTA and FQGTGA. V gave up 0 bases and J gave up 1 base, with 6 bases separating them. There are 15 residues in the CDR3. CDR3 protein: CASSLTLLNTGELFF. CDR3 nucleotides: TGTGCCAGCAGCTTAACGTTACTGAACACCGGGGAGCTGTTTTTT.

This clone was counted only a few times. This chain links TRBV6-6 with TRBJ1-2; no reliable D call. Germline lookup yields CDR1 MNHNY and CDR2 SVGAGI (reference sequence). V was cut by 2 bases and J by 4 bases, with 8 bases left in between. The CDR3 is 13 amino acids. The CDR3 here is CASSYGRPYGYTF. The DNA for the CDR3 is TGTGCCAGCAGTTACGGGAGGCCCTATGGCTACACCTTC.

The chain joins TRBV6-1 to TRBJ1-3; 7 bases line up with TRBD1. This CDR3 contains 13 residues. With 6 bases clipped from V and 4 bases from J, the junction kept 3 bases outside the gene matches. Germline CDR1 reads MNHNS; CDR2 reads SASEGT. The CDR3 coding sequence is TGTGCCAGCAGGGCGACAGGGGGAAACACCATATATTTT. The encoded protein is CASRATGGNTIYF.

This chain uses TRBV5-1 with TRBJ2-3, with D possibly being TRBD1 (7 bases). Trimming left V 3 bases short and J 3 bases short, with 17 bases between. This CDR3 has 16 amino acids. Looked up from germline, CDR1 is SGHRS and CDR2 is YFSETQ. For the CDR3, the DNA is TGCGCCAGCAGCTCCTATGACAGGGCGGGGACAGATACGCAGTATTTT. The encoded protein is CASSSYDRAGTDTQYF. Full variable domain (outside the CDR3, taken from reference TRBV5-1 and TRBJ2-3): KAGVTQTPRYLIKTRGQQVTLSCSPISGHRSVSWYQQTPGQGLQFLFEYFSETQRNKGNFPGRFSGRQFSNSRSEMNVSTLELGDSALYLCASSSYDRAGTDTQYFGPGTRLTVL.

DNA for the CDR3: TGCGCCAGCAGCATAGGTAGGCAGCGGGAGGGTTCCTACGAGCAGTACTTC. Translating gives CASSIGRQREGSYEQYF. The V gene is TRBV5-1, the J gene TRBJ2-7; TRBD2 matches at 10 bases. The CDR3 runs 17 residues. Unmatched junction bases numbered 11, after V lost 4 bases and J lost 1 base. Germline CDR1 reads SGHRS; CDR2 reads YFSETQ.

The gene calls are TRBV10-1 and TRBJ2-2, with D possibly matching TRBD2 (6 bases). The germline gives CDR1 WNHNN, CDR2 SYGVQD (reference sequence). This CDR3 contains 14 residues. V dropped 7 bases and J dropped 2 bases, with 11 bases sitting between them. The DNA of the CDR3 is TGCGCCAGCACCGAGGGGACTAACACCGGGGAGCTGTTTTTT. It is translated as CASTEGTNTGELFF.

The chain carries TRBV10-3 and TRBJ1-2; no clear D gene. Trimming shortened V by 6 bases and J by 4 bases, and 12 bases separated the two germline ends. The CDR3 spans 13 residues. Germline CDR1 is ENHRY and CDR2 is SYGVKD. The CDR3 protein is CAIREGGGYGYTF. CDR3 coding DNA: TGTGCCATCAGGGAGGGAGGAGGCTATGGCTACACCTTC.